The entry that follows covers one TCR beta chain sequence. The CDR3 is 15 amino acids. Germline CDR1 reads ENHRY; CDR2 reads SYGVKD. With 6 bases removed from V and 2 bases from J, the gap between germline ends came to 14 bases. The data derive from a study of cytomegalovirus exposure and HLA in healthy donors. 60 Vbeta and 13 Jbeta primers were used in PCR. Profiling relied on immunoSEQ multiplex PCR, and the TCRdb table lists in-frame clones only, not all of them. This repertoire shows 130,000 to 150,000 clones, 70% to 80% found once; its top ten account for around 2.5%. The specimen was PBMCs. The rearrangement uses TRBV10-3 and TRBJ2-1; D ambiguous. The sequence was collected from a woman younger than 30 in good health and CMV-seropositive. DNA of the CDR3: TGTGCCATCAGACCAGCGAATCCGACCTACAATGAGCAGTTCTTC. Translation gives CAIRPANPTYNEQFF.